This TCR beta chain is drawn from a study of T cell responses to AZD1222 COVID-19 vaccine. Study-level findings and limits: Samples come after the peak T cell response, not at day 14. Unmutated regions of variants are reportedly targeted by nearly half of spike-specific TCRs.

From germline, CDR1 is SGHRS and CDR2 YFSETQ. CDR3 length: 14 amino acids. J was trimmed by 8 bases and V by 4 bases; bases with no gene match: 6. Only in-frame clones appear in the TCRdb table, and some are missing; sequencing was by immunoSEQ multiplex PCR. The sample records about 88,000 clones, roughly nine tenths being singletons. On this clone: The antigen remains undetermined.

J is TRBJ1-6 and V is TRBV5-1; TRBD1 agrees at 7 bases. This receptor was obtained from an adult in good health. Specimen: peripheral blood, collected on day 0 of AZD1222 vaccination. In DNA, the CDR3 is TGCGCCAGCAGCCCGGGACAGTTAGATTCACCCCTCCACTTT. It yields the protein CASSPGQLDSPLHF.